This T cell receptor beta chain was identified in a study of T cell responses to AZD1222 COVID-19 vaccine. Study observations and caveats: Possibly, clonal diversity was underestimated; donors were largely white British and included more females.

Method: immunoSEQ multiplex PCR; TCRdb's copy keeps in-frame clones and lacks some. The table includes approximately 160,000 clones, 90% detected once. Trimming removed 4 bases at V and 14 bases at J, with 18 bases between. The CDR3 has 14 amino acids. Germline V lookup: CDR1 SNHLY, CDR2 FYNNEI. For this clone: No antigen is known for it.

This TCR came from an adult in good health. The sequencing here drew on peripheral blood, taken on day 0 of AZD1222 vaccination. The chain uses TRBV2 and TRBJ1-6; D unclear. CDR3 sequence: CASSANNSPWTLHF. Here the CDR3 DNA reads TGTGCCAGCAGTGCGAATAATTCACCCTGGACCCTCCACTTT. The entire variable domain, with the rest obtained from reference TRBV2 and TRBJ1-6, is as follows: EPEVTQTPSHQVTQMGQEVILRCVPISNHLYFYWYRQILGQKVEFLVSFYNNEISEKSEIFDDQFSVERPDGSNFTLKIRSTKLEDSAMYFCASSANNSPWTLHFGNGTRLTVT.